The 27 T cell receptor beta chains below come from one sample, sequenced in a study of Ad26.COV2.S vaccination and SARS-CoV-2 variants. Measured with immunoSEQ multiplex PCR; TCRdb has only the in-frame clones, and not every one. The sample includes a few hundred thousand clones, 70% to 90% of them seen just once. Described treatment: around 19 received Ad26.COV2.S at low or high dose, single or two shots; about five received placebo; per-sample allocation not given. Sampling took place 63 days after the first vaccine or placebo injection. The sequencing here drew on peripheral blood, taken in a trial of Ad26.COV2.S vaccine versus placebo. These receptors were obtained from a person aged 18-65 years who received the Ad26.COV2.S COVID-19 vaccine or a placebo.

The chain is built from TRBV12-3 or TRBV12-4 and TRBJ1-2; D remains unclear. CDR3 size: 13 residues. V was trimmed by 3 bases and J by 4 bases, leaving 9 bases between them. The CDR3 nucleotides read TGTGCCAGCAGTTTTTTTGTGGCCTATGGCTACACCTTC. Amino acid sequence: CASSFFVAYGYTF.

J is TRBJ1-1 and V is TRBV19, with no clear D. Trimming pared 3 bases from V and 5 bases from J, leaving 16 bases between. The CDR3 is 15 amino acids. Germline CDR1 and CDR2: LNHDA and SQIVND (reference sequence). CDR3 region: CASSIFLRGETEAFF. The CDR3 nucleotides are TGTGCCAGTAGTATCTTTCTACGGGGAGAGACTGAAGCTTTCTTT.

The V gene is TRBV7-2, the J gene TRBJ2-6; TRBD1 aligns across 7 bases. The trim removed 5 bases at V and 1 base at J, leaving 8 bases unmatched. This CDR3 is 17 amino acids long. In germline, CDR1 is SGHTA, CDR2 FQGNSA. The CDR3: CASSQWTGMSGANVLTF. As DNA, the CDR3 is TGTGCCAGCAGCCAATGGACAGGCATGTCTGGGGCCAACGTCCTGACTTTC.

On this clone itself: The same CDR3 arises from other DNA sequences in this sample as well. The rearrangement joins TRBV29-1 to TRBJ2-1, with D unclear. Trimming pared 5 bases from V and 4 bases from J, leaving 3 bases between. In germline, CDR1 is SQVTM, CDR2 ANQGSEA. The CDR3 contains 10 residues. The CDR3 bases are TGCAGCGTTCATTACAATGAGCAGTTCTTC. Translating gives CSVHYNEQFF.

The chain combines TRBV27 with TRBJ1-5; 7 bases align to TRBD1. Germline V gene lookup returns CDR1 MNHEY and CDR2 SMNVEV (reference sequence). The ends lost 5 bases at V and 5 bases at J; junction bases unmatched: 6. The CDR3 extends over 14 amino acids. CDR3 sequence (DNA): TGTGCCAGCAGTAGAACAGGGGATCATCAGCCCCAGCATTTT. Protein sequence: CASSRTGDHQPQHF.

The rearrangement uses TRBV3-1 (or the pseudogene TRBV3-2) and TRBJ1-2; 9 bases fit TRBD1. The CDR3 is made up of 15 amino acids. The V gene's germline CDR1 is LGHDT and CDR2 YNNKEL (reference sequence). J gave up 4 bases and V 4 bases, and 7 bases lay outside the gene matches. The chain's CDR3 is CASSPPGQGSYGYTF. CDR3 DNA sequence: TGTGCCAGCAGCCCGCCGGGACAGGGATCCTATGGCTACACCTTC.

The gene calls are TRBV6-5 and TRBJ1-2, with TRBD1 identical over 11 bases. Germline-derived CDR1 and CDR2 are MNHEY and SVGAGI. The CDR3 is 15 residues long. V shed 4 bases and J 8 bases; nucleotides not matched to a gene: 9. The CDR3 protein is CASSFSRDRGLGYTF. CDR3 DNA sequence: TGTGCCAGCAGTTTCAGCCGGGACAGGGGGTTAGGCTACACCTTC.

The chain carries TRBV23-1 and TRBJ1-2; D ambiguous. TRBV23-1 is sorted into the ORF group, with uncertain function. Trimming took 0 bases from V and 6 from J, leaving 8 bases between them. The CDR3 has 13 residues. The CDR3 protein is CASSQSPSDGYTF. Written as DNA, the CDR3 is TGCGCCAGCAGTCAATCGCCATCCGATGGCTACACCTTC.

CDR3 nucleotides: TGTGCCACCAGCAAGGGACAGGACCGAGAAAAACTGTTTTTT. Amino acid sequence: CATSKGQDREKLFF. The chain employs TRBV15 and TRBJ1-4; 8 bases agree with TRBD1. Germline assignment: CDR1 LNHNV and CDR2 YYDKDF (reference sequence). V was clipped by 4 bases and J by 8 bases; unmatched bases: 6. This CDR3 has 14 residues. Together with reference TRBV15 and TRBJ1-4, the CDR3 gives the full variable domain: DAMVIQNPRYQVTQFGKPVTLSCSQTLNHNVMYWYQQKSSQAPKLLFHYYDKDFNNEADTPDNFQSRRPNTSFCFLDIRSPGLGDTAMYLCATSKGQDREKLFFGSGTQLSVL.

The chain joins TRBV19 to TRBJ2-2, with 9 bases fitting TRBD1. Trimming removed 4 bases from V and 4 bases from J; junction bases left unmatched: 7. The CDR3 runs 16 residues. The germline V gene encodes CDR1 LNHDA and CDR2 SQIVND (reference sequence). Here the CDR3 DNA reads TGTGCCAGTAGTAGCCGCCGGGACAGGGTCACCGGGGAGCTGTTTTTT. This gives the protein CASSSRRDRVTGELFF.

The J gene is TRBJ1-2, the V gene TRBV24-1; 9 bases map to TRBD1. V lost 3 bases to trimming and J lost 2 bases; unmatched junction nucleotides: 6. The CDR3 is 16 residues long. CDR1 KGHDR and CDR2 SFDVKD come from the germline V gene. The CDR3 DNA follows: TGTGCCACCAGTGATCCCCGGACAGGGGAAAACTATGGCTACACCTTC. Its protein is CATSDPRTGENYGYTF.

Concerning this clone itself: Other nucleotide sequences in the sample specify the same CDR3. The chain links TRBV5-1 to TRBJ2-5, with 15 bases aligning to TRBD2. Germline trimming cut 4 bases from V and 5 bases from J; bases unmatched to any gene: 6. CDR3 length: 16 residues. CDR1 and CDR2 (germline): SGHRS, YFSETQ. As DNA, the CDR3 is TGCGCCAGCAGCCCGGGACTAGCGGGGGGCCGGGAGACCCAGTACTTC. Amino acids: CASSPGLAGGRETQYF.

The V and J genes are TRBV19 and TRBJ2-6, with D hard to call. The V gene lost 5 bases and the J gene lost 0 bases, with 8 bases spanning the gap. CDR1 and CDR2 from the germline V gene are LNHDA and SQIVND (reference sequence). The CDR3 is 15 amino acids. CDR3 protein: CASSLRISGANVLTF. The CDR3 coding sequence is TGTGCCAGTAGTCTGCGCATCTCTGGGGCCAACGTCCTGACTTTC.

This sequence joins TRBV18 and TRBJ1-4, with TRBD1 matching over 7 bases. The junction had 9 bases not matched to a gene; V was cut back by 6 bases and J by 8 bases. From germline, CDR1 is KGHSH and CDR2 LQKENI. The CDR3 extends over 14 amino acids. CDR3 protein: CASSLRGDGEKLFF. The CDR3 DNA reads TGTGCCAGCTCCCTCAGGGGGGATGGCGAAAAACTGTTTTTT.

This chain uses TRBV11-2 with TRBJ2-7; 11 nucleotides line up with TRBD2. The V and J ends lost 1 base and 0 bases, in that order; junction bases with no gene match: 8. Germline CDR1 SGHAT, CDR2 FQNNGV. The CDR3 has 18 amino acids. In DNA form, the CDR3 reads TGTGCCAGCAGCTTAGGTGGGACTAGCGGATCACCCTCCTACGAGCAGTACTTC. This translates into CASSLGGTSGSPSYEQYF.

The V call is TRBV7-2, the J call TRBJ1-4, with 9 bases fitting TRBD1. J was trimmed by 3 bases and V by 6 bases; bases with no gene match: 5. This CDR3 spans 15 amino acids. Germline values: CDR1 SGHTA, CDR2 FQGNSA. CDR3 protein: CASRYRGRANEKLFF. CDR3 nucleotide sequence: TGTGCCAGCAGATACAGGGGGCGGGCTAATGAAAAACTGTTTTTT.

This chain uses TRBV5-4 with TRBJ2-7, with a tentative D call TRBD2 (5 bases). CDR1 SGHNT and CDR2 YYREEE come from the germline V gene (reference sequence). This CDR3 comprises 14 residues. V was pared by 2 bases and J by 6 bases, with 15 bases between. In DNA, the CDR3 is TGTGCCAGCAGCTTCCTAGCTGCCGGTAGCGAGCAGTACTTC. Its protein product is CASSFLAAGSEQYF.

The rearrangement uses TRBV30 and TRBJ1-6; no definite D call. With 5 bases removed from V and 14 bases from J, the gap between germline ends came to 19 bases. The V gene's germline CDR1 is GTSNPN and CDR2 SVGIG (reference sequence). The CDR3 length is 13 residues. CDR3 region: CAWGRAGVSALHF. The DNA for the CDR3 is TGTGCCTGGGGGAGGGCTGGCGTTTCGGCCCTCCACTTT.

This chain connects TRBV27 to TRBJ2-1; TRBD2 matches 10 bases. Germline CDR1 reads MNHEY; CDR2 reads SMNVEV (reference sequence). The CDR3 is made up of 15 amino acids. V lost 6 bases, J lost 7 bases, and 9 bases stayed unmatched. CDR3 DNA: TGTGCCAGCAGCCGTCAAGCGGGGGGGGTTAATGAGCAGTTCTTC. Protein product: CASSRQAGGVNEQFF.

The chain links TRBV24-1 to TRBJ2-5, with D tentatively TRBD1 (6 bases). V was cut by 1 base and J by 3 bases, with 8 bases left in between. CDR3 length: 14 amino acids. Per germline, CDR1 KGHDR and CDR2 SFDVKD. CDR3 coding DNA: TGTGCCACCAGTGATTTCCGGACAGAAGAGACCCAGTACTTC. Encoded protein: CATSDFRTEETQYF.

The gene calls are TRBV24-1 and TRBJ2-5; D is undetermined. The CDR3 is 12 residues long. V lost 1 base to trimming and J lost 5 bases, with 4 bases between them. Germline CDR1 reads KGHDR; CDR2 reads SFDVKD. CDR3 loop: CATSDFWETQYF. The CDR3 DNA is TGTGCCACCAGTGATTTCTGGGAGACCCAGTACTTC.

The chain has TRBV7-8 and TRBJ1-2; tentatively, D is TRBD1 (5 bases). Between the trimmed V and J ends, which lost 1 base and 4 bases, there was a span of 16 bases. The CDR3 sequence is 16 residues long. Germline V lookup: CDR1 SGHVS, CDR2 FQNEAQ. CDR3 coding DNA: TGTGCCAGCAGCTTAGATACGCCGTGGGGGGTCTATGGCTACACCTTC. Translation gives CASSLDTPWGVYGYTF.

The chain recombines TRBV5-4 with TRBJ1-2; 7 nucleotides line up with TRBD1. The trim removed 4 bases at V and 7 bases at J, leaving 7 bases unmatched. The CDR3 contains 13 residues. Germline CDR1 and CDR2: SGHNT and YYREEE (reference sequence). Here the CDR3 reads CASSLTQGSGYTF. The CDR3 region has the DNA TGTGCCAGCAGCCTTACACAGGGGAGTGGCTACACCTTC. Drawing the rest from reference TRBV5-4 and TRBJ1-2, the complete variable domain is ETGVTQSPTHLIKTRGQQVTLRCSSQSGHNTVSWYQQALGQGPQFIFQYYREEENGRGNFPPRFSGLQFPNYSSELNVNALELDDSALYLCASSLTQGSGYTFGSGTRLTVV.

This chain uses TRBV18 with TRBJ2-5; possibly TRBD2 for D (6 bases). V was trimmed by 3 bases and J by 5 bases, leaving 13 bases between them. Germline V gene sequence: CDR1 KGHSH, CDR2 LQKENI. The CDR3 length is 14 residues. This CDR3 reads CASSPTAGLETQYF. DNA for the CDR3: TGTGCCAGCTCACCCACGGCGGGACTCGAGACCCAGTACTTC.

The chain has TRBV12-3 or TRBV12-4 and TRBJ2-7; D gene uncertain. Trimming shortened V by 2 bases and J by 5 bases, and 7 bases separated the two germline ends. There are 12 residues in the CDR3. The CDR3, as DNA: TGTGCCAGCAGTTTACCCGGTAACGAGCAGTACTTC. Its protein is CASSLPGNEQYF.

The genes are TRBV18 and TRBJ2-7; a possible D gene is TRBD2 (6 bases). The germline V and J ends were trimmed by 8 bases and 5 bases, with 13 bases remaining between them. CDR3 size: 12 residues. The germline V gene has CDR1 KGHSH and CDR2 LQKENI. CDR3 sequence: CASGPSVNEQYF. CDR3 DNA: TGTGCCAGCGGGCCTAGCGTCAACGAGCAGTACTTC.

Of note for this clone: The same CDR3 arises from other DNA sequences in this sample as well. This chain links TRBV12-3 or TRBV12-4 with TRBJ1-1; D gene unclear. V lost 3 bases and J 1 base, leaving 6 bases between the germline ends. CDR3 length: 13 residues. CDR3 in amino acids: CASSFAGNTEAFF. CDR3 bases: TGTGCCAGCAGTTTCGCAGGGAACACTGAAGCTTTCTTT.